A single sample gave rise to the 16 T cell receptor beta chains below, sequenced in a study of cytomegalovirus exposure and HLA in healthy donors. The PCR ran on 60 Vbeta and 13 Jbeta primers. Using immunoSEQ multiplex PCR, the repertoire was profiled, and TCRdb retains in-frame clones only, with some absent. The table lists roughly 200,000 clones, with almost 6.5% in the top ten. Input material: PBMCs. The receptors were sampled from a man aged 30 to 39 in good health and CMV-seronegative.

V usage is TRBV7-2 and J usage is TRBJ1-6; 8 bases match TRBD1. Germline values: CDR1 SGHTA, CDR2 FQGNSA. V shed 5 bases, J shed 6 bases, and the junction held 6 bases outside the gene matches. The CDR3 length is 15 residues. The CDR3 protein is CASSPGQGSNSPLHF. Here the CDR3 DNA reads TGTGCCAGCAGCCCAGGACAGGGAAGTAATTCACCCCTCCACTTT.

The J gene is TRBJ2-1, the V gene TRBV4-3, with 7 bases lining up with TRBD1. This CDR3 contains 13 residues. V trimming: 4 bases; J trimming: 6 bases; junction bases outside the gene matches: 3. Germline CDR1 reads LGHNA; CDR2 reads YSLEER. CDR3 DNA: TGCGCCAGCAGCCGCCCAGGGGGCAATGAGCAGTTCTTC. This codes for CASSRPGGNEQFF.

CDR3 DNA sequence: TGTGCCAGCAGCTTAGTGGACAGGGGGAGCGACGAGCAGTACTTC. It codes for CASSLVDRGSDEQYF. The chain is built from TRBV11-2 and TRBJ2-7; TRBD1 matches at 10 bases. Trimming took 1 base from V and 5 from J; bases not matched to a gene: 5. CDR3 length: 15 amino acids. Germline lookup yields CDR1 SGHAT and CDR2 FQNNGV.

The chain carries TRBV2 and TRBJ2-7; possible D gene TRBD1, 6 bases. The CDR3 loop spans 14 amino acids. The ends were cut back, 11 bases at V and 1 base at J, with 18 bases in the middle. Germline V gene lookup returns CDR1 SNHLY and CDR2 FYNNEI. The CDR3 loop is CASLGGRLSYEQYF. In nucleotides, the CDR3 is TGTGCCTCACTAGGGGGTAGGTTATCCTACGAGCAGTACTTC.

The chain carries TRBV5-1 and TRBJ2-7; 11 nucleotides align to TRBD2. Germline CDR1 and CDR2: SGHRS and YFSETQ. V gave up 1 base and J gave up 6 bases; unmatched junction bases: 15. This CDR3 comprises 18 residues. The CDR3 loop is CASSLTGQLAGVASEQYF. The CDR3, as DNA: TGCGCCAGCAGCTTGACCGGACAACTAGCGGGAGTGGCAAGCGAGCAGTACTTC.

The chain uses TRBV29-1 and TRBJ2-3; 8 nucleotides agree with TRBD1. CDR3 length: 14 amino acids. V gave up 3 bases and J gave up 1 base; unmatched junction bases: 3. Germline V gene lookup returns CDR1 SQVTM and CDR2 ANQGSEA. Written as DNA, the CDR3 is TGCAGCGTTGACGTGACAGGGGGCACAGATACGCAGTATTTT. Translation: CSVDVTGGTDTQYF.

V usage is TRBV10-2 and J usage is TRBJ2-1, with 10 bases that match TRBD2. CDR1 is WSHSY and CDR2 is SAAADI in the germline V gene. The CDR3 sequence is 13 residues long. With 10 bases clipped from V and 9 bases from J, the junction kept 9 bases outside the gene matches. The CDR3 sequence is CATRLAGQFEQFF. The CDR3 DNA reads TGCGCCACAAGACTAGCGGGTCAGTTTGAGCAGTTCTTC.

The CDR3 region is CASSSPGYEQYF. The CDR3 DNA reads as TGTGCCAGCAGCTCTCCGGGTTACGAGCAGTACTTC. This chain links TRBV7-8 with TRBJ2-7; no definite D call. V was trimmed by 4 bases and J by 4 bases, leaving 8 bases between them. The CDR3 covers 12 residues. CDR1 and CDR2 (germline): SGHVS, FQNEAQ.

The CDR3 DNA reads as TGTGCCTGGAGTGTGCGTGGGACTAGCACAGATACGCAGTATTTT. This codes for CAWSVRGTSTDTQYF. This rearrangement joins TRBV30 to TRBJ2-3, with a tentative D call TRBD2 (6 bases). Germline V gives CDR1 GTSNPN, CDR2 SVGIG (reference sequence). V was pared by 0 bases and J by 0 bases, with 10 bases between. This CDR3 has 15 residues.

The rearrangement joins TRBV27 to TRBJ1-6, with a weak D call TRBD1 (5 bases). Per the germline V gene, CDR1 is MNHEY and CDR2 is SMNVEV (reference sequence). CDR3 length: 14 residues. Trimming shortened V by 2 bases and J by 10 bases, and 12 bases separated the two germline ends. DNA for the CDR3: TGTGCCAGCAGTTTAGTACAGGACGGCTCACCCCTCCACTTT. Translating it yields CASSLVQDGSPLHF.

The chain carries TRBV6-5 and TRBJ1-5; D is unclear. The CDR3 covers 15 residues. The germline V gene encodes CDR1 MNHEY and CDR2 SVGAGI. V lost 2 bases and J 0 bases, leaving 8 bases between the germline ends. This chain's CDR3 is CASSYGRYSNQPQHF. The CDR3, as DNA: TGTGCCAGCAGTTACGGGCGCTATAGCAATCAGCCCCAGCATTTT.

With respect to this clone: This same CDR3 is encoded by further DNA sequences in the sample. The chain has TRBV27 and TRBJ2-7; 10 bases align to TRBD2. V shed 2 bases, J shed 0 bases, and the junction held 1 base outside the gene matches. CDR1 MNHEY and CDR2 SMNVEV come from the germline V gene (reference sequence). The CDR3 has 15 residues. The CDR3 DNA reads as TGTGCCAGCAGTTTAGGACTAGCGGTCTCCTACGAGCAGTACTTC. It translates to CASSLGLAVSYEQYF.

This sequence joins TRBV5-1 and TRBJ1-1; 10 bases fit TRBD1. The CDR3 loop spans 17 amino acids. J was trimmed by 1 base and V by 2 bases; bases with no gene match: 8. Germline assignment: CDR1 SGHRS and CDR2 YFSETQ. This chain's CDR3 is CASSFPPGTGANTEAFF. CDR3 DNA sequence: TGCGCCAGCAGCTTCCCACCCGGGACAGGGGCGAACACTGAAGCTTTCTTT.

To note about this clone: An end of the junction differs from the germline gene, which may be a read error. J is TRBJ1-2 and V is TRBV30; TRBD1 agrees at 8 bases. The CDR3 length is 13 residues. Looked up from germline, CDR1 is GTSNPN and CDR2 is SVGIG (reference sequence). The CDR3 is CAGRKDRVAGYTF. DNA for the CDR3: TGTGCCGGGAGAAAGGACAGGGTCGCTGGCTACACCTTC.

The V gene is TRBV9, the J gene TRBJ2-1, with TRBD2 matching 10 bases. CDR3 length equals 16 residues. J gave up 6 bases and V 4 bases, and 10 bases lay outside the gene matches. CDR1 and CDR2 from the germline V gene are SGDLS and YYNGEE. In nucleotides, the CDR3 is TGTGCCAGCAGCCTAGATTTAGCGGGAGGCCGCAATGAGCAGTTCTTC. Protein: CASSLDLAGGRNEQFF.

The genes are TRBV29-1 and TRBJ1-2; 7 bases map to TRBD1. This CDR3 region has 13 residues. V was pared by 5 bases and J by 5 bases, with 8 bases of the junction left unmatched. The germline V gene encodes CDR1 SQVTM and CDR2 ANQGSEA. In DNA, the CDR3 is TGCAGCGTTCCCGCGGGACAGATATATGGCTACACCTTC. It encodes CSVPAGQIYGYTF. Drawing the rest from reference TRBV29-1 and TRBJ1-2, the complete variable domain is SAVISQKPSRDICQRGTSLTIQCQVDSQVTMMFWYRQQPGQSLTLIATANQGSEATYESGFVIDKFPISRPNLTFSTLTVSNMSPEDSSIYLCSVPAGQIYGYTFGSGTRLTVV.